The source of this T cell receptor (beta chain) is a study of T cells after yellow fever vaccination. Overall study results and limits: Abundant clonotypes from the bulk population could get into FACS-sorted repertoires as contaminants. Most primary-vaccination clones reappeared after the booster (less than 98% CD4, roughly 90% CD8). A limited proportion of clonotypes was detected within both the CD4 and CD8 compartments.

From the 5' RACE reads, TCRdb called clonotypes with MiXCR, one entry per CDR3 protein. The sample includes around 590,000 distinct CDR3 sequences, about 12% of them seen just once. This clonotype was detected only a few times. The antigen is undetermined. The CDR3 runs 13 residues. Between the trimmed V and J ends, which lost 6 bases and 5 bases, there was a span of 10 bases. V usage is TRBV12-3 or TRBV12-4 and J usage is TRBJ2-2; D gene uncertain. The TCR was taken from a young man who received the YFV17D yellow fever vaccine. The sample consisted of PBMCs, taken on the day of the yellow fever booster vaccination. The CDR3 DNA reads TGTGCCAGCAGCGAATCGAGAACCGGGGAGCTGTTTTTT. Translated, it gives CASSESRTGELFF.